The source of this T cell receptor beta chain is a study of neurological immune-mediated disorders. Study-level results: None of the CDR3 amino acid sequences in expanded clones turned up in more than one subject, which points to private repertoires in all groups.

The sample holds many counts of this clonotype. Its antigen is not known. The method for making cDNA was 5'RACE, and it used 10-nucleotide random UMIs. The output of every sequencing run exceeded 190 million TCR-beta sequences, derived from 15-18 subjects. TCRdb processed the 5' RACE reads anew with MiXCR; each CDR3 protein has one entry. Of roughly 100,000 distinct CDR3 sequences in the sample, less than 14% were seen once. Indicated time point: longitudinal time-point 3. Unsorted libraries were prepared from 2 million PBMCs that had been stored at -80 C. V lost 5 bases, J lost 5 bases, and 8 bases stayed unmatched. The CDR3 length is 15 residues.

The sequence was collected from a female donor with HTLV-1-associated myelopathy (HAM/TSP). The chain has TRBV12-3 or TRBV12-4 and TRBJ2-7, with 11 nucleotides matching TRBD2. What was sequenced was PBMCs. The CDR3 reads CASSPSSGGFDEQYF. As DNA, the CDR3 is TGTGCCAGCAGTCCTTCTAGCGGGGGGTTTGACGAGCAGTACTTC.